Presented here are 24 T cell receptor beta chains from one specimen sequenced in a study of T cell repertoires in cytomegalovirus infection. TCRdb reanalysed the reads using MiXCR and keeps one entry per CDR3 protein. The sample holds approximately 89,000 distinct CDR3 sequences, roughly a quarter seen once. Antigens of these TCRs are unknown. The specimen comprised CD8+ T cells from cultured PBMCs, sampled from culture after CMV antigen stimulation. The receptors were gathered from a human donor in good health (CMV status not recorded). Some clones in this sample may be carry-over from other donors' samples.

This clonotype was seen many times. The chain joins TRBV7-2 to TRBJ2-3; TRBD2 matches at 13 bases. V dropped 5 bases and J dropped 6; count of bases not matched to a gene: 5. The CDR3 consists of 15 residues. Germline values: CDR1 SGHTA, CDR2 FQGNSA. The CDR3 DNA sequence: TGTGCCAGCAGCGACACTAGCGGGAGGGCGGATACGCAGTATTTT. This gives the protein CASSDTSGRADTQYF.

The J gene is TRBJ1-1, the V gene TRBV30; unclear D gene. V shed 1 base and J shed 1 base, with 10 bases lying between them. This CDR3 contains 14 residues. CDR1 and CDR2 from the germline V gene are GTSNPN and SVGIG (reference sequence). DNA of the CDR3: TGTGCCTGGAGTGGTCTTACCCCGAACACTGAAGCTTTCTTT. The encoded protein is CAWSGLTPNTEAFF. The full variable domain, in which reference TRBV30 and TRBJ1-1 provide the parts outside the CDR3, is SQTIHQWPATLVQPVGSPLSLECTVEGTSNPNLYWYRQAAGRGLQLLFYSVGIGQISSEVPQNLSASRPQDRQFILSSKKLLLSDSGFYLCAWSGLTPNTEAFFGQGTRLTVV.

The V and J genes are TRBV30 and TRBJ1-1; D is ambiguous. Trimming pared 2 bases from V and 1 base from J, leaving 5 bases between. This CDR3 region has 12 residues. The germline gives CDR1 GTSNPN, CDR2 SVGIG (reference sequence). The CDR3 DNA reads as TGTGCCTGGAGTCCCACGAACACTGAAGCTTTCTTT. Translated: CAWSPTNTEAFF. The variable domain in full, completed from reference TRBV30 and TRBJ1-1, reads SQTIHQWPATLVQPVGSPLSLECTVEGTSNPNLYWYRQAAGRGLQLLFYSVGIGQISSEVPQNLSASRPQDRQFILSSKKLLLSDSGFYLCAWSPTNTEAFFGQGTRLTVV.

V gene TRBV6-1 combines with J gene TRBJ1-6, with 9 bases fitting TRBD1. The junction had 6 bases not matched to a gene; V was cut back by 6 bases and J by 9 bases. This CDR3 region has 14 residues. Germline values: CDR1 MNHNS, CDR2 SASEGT. CDR3 DNA sequence: TGTGCCAGCAGGGGGACAGGGTGGACTTCACCCCTCCACTTT. Translated, it gives CASRGTGWTSPLHF.

This clonotype occurred a few times. V is TRBV19 and J is TRBJ2-6; D uncertain. CDR3 length: 15 residues. CDR1 and CDR2 from the germline V gene are LNHDA and SQIVND (reference sequence). The V end lost 2 bases, the J end lost 1 base, and 6 bases lay between the germline ends. The CDR3 DNA reads as TGTGCCAGTAGTATATTGGGATCTGGGGCCAACGTCCTGACTTTC. The encoded protein is CASSILGSGANVLTF.

This clonotype was counted ten times or more. The genes are TRBV28 and TRBJ1-6; D is possibly TRBD1 (5 bases). Germline-derived CDR1 and CDR2 are MDHEN and SYDVKM. This CDR3 is built from 16 residues. The V gene lost 2 bases and the J gene lost 1 base, with 9 bases spanning the gap. DNA for the CDR3: TGTGCCAGCAGTTTAGAGGGGTGGTCCTATAATTCACCCCTCCACTTT. Protein: CASSLEGWSYNSPLHF. The full variable domain, with the rest looked up from reference TRBV28 and TRBJ1-6, is DVKVTQSSRYLVKRTGEKVFLECVQDMDHENMFWYRQDPGLGLRLIYFSYDVKMKEKGDIPEGYSVSREKKERFSLILESASTNQTSMYLCASSLEGWSYNSPLHFGNGTRLTVT.

As regards this clonotype: A much larger clone lies a single base off, so this may be a read error. The CDR3 does not end in the conserved phenylalanine or tryptophan, so this is likely a read error. The chain is built from TRBV11-2 and TRBJ2-5; possible D gene TRBD1, 5 bases. V lost 1 base and J lost 2, with 14 bases in between. The length of the CDR3 is 16 residues. Germline CDR1 is SGHAT and CDR2 is FQNNGV. The CDR3 reads CASSLGTSPLQETQYS. The DNA for the CDR3 is TGTGCCAGCAGCTTAGGGACAAGCCCCTTACAAGAGACCCAGTACTCC.

A remark on this clonotype: Being one base from a much bigger clone, this may be a read error. The chain carries TRBV4-1 and TRBJ2-7; weak D call: TRBD1 (5 bases). CDR1 is MGHRA and CDR2 is YSYEKL in the germline V gene. The germline V and J ends were trimmed by 3 bases and 3 bases, with 18 bases remaining between them. CDR3 size: 16 residues. This CDR3 is CASSQGIGEGDYEQYF. The CDR3 DNA is TGCGCCAGCAGCCAGGGGATAGGGGAAGGGGACTACGAGCAGTACTTC.

A word on this clonotype: This may stem from a read error, because a much larger clone lies one nucleotide away. The rearrangement joins TRBV7-6 to TRBJ2-1, with unresolved D. V was clipped by 2 bases and J by 8 bases, with 16 bases between them. The CDR3 has 15 residues. From germline, CDR1 is SGHVS and CDR2 FNYEAQ. The CDR3 is CASSLSAKAQDEQFF. The DNA of the CDR3 is TGTGCCAGCAGCTTATCCGCGAAGGCGCAAGATGAGCAGTTCTTC.

This clonotype appeared a few times. The V and J genes are TRBV12-5 and TRBJ2-2; D gene uncertain. The CDR3 is 13 amino acids. CDR1 LGHNT and CDR2 FRNRAP come from the germline V gene. The V end lost 3 bases, the J end lost 5 bases, and 7 bases lay between the germline ends. DNA of the CDR3: TGTGCTAGTGGTTTAACCTCGACCGGGGAGCTGTTTTTT. Translated: CASGLTSTGELFF.

This clonotype has a handful of counts. The chain uses TRBV6-6 and TRBJ1-2; D not resolved. V was trimmed by 0 bases and J by 0 bases, leaving 8 bases between them. Germline V lookup: CDR1 MNHNY, CDR2 SVGAGI (reference sequence). The length of the CDR3 is 15 residues. CDR3 sequence: CASSYSNTANYGYTF. In DNA, the CDR3 is TGTGCCAGCAGTTACTCGAATACAGCTAACTATGGCTACACCTTC.

The J gene is TRBJ1-3, the V gene TRBV12-3 or TRBV12-4, with a possible D match to TRBD1 (6 bases). The CDR3 covers 14 residues. The V gene lost 1 base and the J gene lost 8 bases, with 12 bases spanning the gap. CDR3 amino acids: CASSLGGGGYTIYF. CDR3 DNA: TGTGCCAGCAGTTTAGGGGGAGGGGGATACACCATATATTTT.

In this sample, this clonotype turned up many times. The gene calls are TRBV6-2 or TRBV6-3 and TRBJ2-7; 10 bases fit TRBD1. After removal of 4 bases from V and 2 bases from J, the junction contained 14 bases not matched to a gene. The CDR3 totals 18 residues. Looked up from germline, CDR1 is MNHEY and CDR2 is SVGEGT. In DNA form, the CDR3 reads TGTGCCAGCAGTTTGTTAATCCTCCCCGGGACAGGGGCCTACGAGCAGTACTTC. It yields the protein CASSLLILPGTGAYEQYF.

The chain links TRBV4-2 to TRBJ1-6; D perhaps matches TRBD1 (5 bases). CDR1 LGHNA and CDR2 YNFKEQ come from the germline V gene. This CDR3 contains 15 residues. V was shortened by 4 bases and J by 7 bases, with 14 bases between the two germline ends. The CDR3 DNA reads TGTGCCAGCAGCCTATCCGAGGACACAAATTCACCCCTCCACTTT. Residues: CASSLSEDTNSPLHF.

The chain links TRBV5-6 to TRBJ2-7; TRBD2 might be the D (5 bases). The CDR3 runs 13 residues. Germline V gives CDR1 SGHDT, CDR2 YYEEEE. With 5 bases removed from V and 6 bases from J, the gap between germline ends came to 15 bases. The CDR3 region is CASREGTPGEQYF. CDR3 DNA sequence: TGTGCCAGCAGAGAGGGTACCCCGGGCGAGCAGTACTTC.

This sequence joins TRBV7-9 and TRBJ1-5; TRBD1 might be the D (5 bases). CDR3 length: 16 residues. Germline lookup yields CDR1 SEHNR and CDR2 FQNEAQ (reference sequence). Trimming cost V 5 bases and J 5 bases, with 19 bases left between them. CDR3 protein: CASSPGGGAVDQPQHF. Here the CDR3 DNA reads TGTGCCAGCAGCCCCGGGGGAGGGGCCGTTGATCAGCCCCAGCATTTT.

A few counts support this clonotype. The chain links TRBV5-4 to TRBJ2-7; no definite D call. In germline, CDR1 is SGHNT, CDR2 YYREEE (reference sequence). V was pared by 7 bases and J by 2 bases, with 16 bases between. This CDR3 comprises 14 residues. DNA of the CDR3: TGTGCCAGCCACCCACCGGCGGAACCCTACGAGCAGTACTTC. Residues: CASHPPAEPYEQYF. The variable domain in full, completed from reference TRBV5-4 and TRBJ2-7, reads ETGVTQSPTHLIKTRGQQVTLRCSSQSGHNTVSWYQQALGQGPQFIFQYYREEENGRGNFPPRFSGLQFPNYSSELNVNALELDDSALYLCASHPPAEPYEQYFGPGTRLTVT.

This clonotype was recorded many times. This CDR3 is CASDMTGGSEAFF. CDR3 coding DNA: TGTGCCAGCGACATGACTGGTGGGTCTGAAGCTTTCTTT. The chain employs TRBV19 and TRBJ1-1; D gene uncertain. Germline V gene sequence: CDR1 LNHDA, CDR2 SQIVND (reference sequence). The CDR3 is 13 amino acids. Trimming cost V 9 bases and J 6 bases, with 17 bases left between them.

V gene TRBV4-1 combines with J gene TRBJ1-2; D is uncertain. With 0 bases removed from V and 8 bases from J, the gap between germline ends came to 13 bases. This CDR3 comprises 14 residues. CDR1 is MGHRA and CDR2 is YSYEKL in the germline V gene. CDR3 region: CASSQDKGLRGYTF. In nucleotides, the CDR3 is TGCGCCAGCAGCCAAGATAAGGGCCTACGGGGCTACACCTTC.

A note on this clonotype: The junction does not match germline at one end; this may be a read error. V and J are TRBV6-2 or TRBV6-3 and TRBJ2-7, with 9 bases identical to TRBD1. The CDR3 contains 13 residues. Germline CDR1 MNHEY, CDR2 SVGEGT. The CDR3 coding sequence is TGTGCCAGCAGTTTGGACAGGGGCTACGAGCGGTACTTC. This gives the protein CASSLDRGYERYF.

In this sample, this clonotype turned up a few times. The chain's CDR3 is CASSPFADTQYF. The CDR3 DNA reads TGTGCCAGCAGCCCTTTCGCAGATACGCAGTATTTT. The V gene is TRBV11-2, the J gene TRBJ2-3; no firm D call. The germline V and J ends were trimmed by 5 bases and 4 bases, with 7 bases remaining between them. The CDR3 length is 12 residues. Germline V gene lookup returns CDR1 SGHAT and CDR2 FQNNGV.

The CDR3 loop is CASSFDPRREPQHF. CDR3 DNA sequence: TGTGCCAGCAGTTTCGACCCCAGAAGGGAGCCCCAGCATTTT. The chain is built from TRBV27 and TRBJ1-5, with D hard to call. V lost 3 bases and J 8 bases, leaving 14 bases between the germline ends. Germline values: CDR1 MNHEY, CDR2 SMNVEV (reference sequence). The length of the CDR3 is 14 residues.

The chain recombines TRBV28 with TRBJ1-1, with 11 bases fitting TRBD1. The CDR3 spans 15 residues. Germline-derived CDR1 and CDR2 are MDHEN and SYDVKM. V was pared by 6 bases and J by 4 bases, with 7 bases of the junction left unmatched. The CDR3 protein is CASSDLGTGGTEAFF. The CDR3 region has the DNA TGTGCCAGCAGCGACCTAGGGACAGGGGGCACTGAAGCTTTCTTT.

This clonotype has a count of ten or more. The chain links TRBV19 to TRBJ2-1; 10 bases fit TRBD2. V lost 5 bases and J lost 1; bases outside the gene matches: 5. The CDR3 is 16 residues long. Germline assignment: CDR1 LNHDA and CDR2 SQIVND (reference sequence). CDR3 in DNA: TGTGCCAGTAGTGGACCTAGCGGGAGTTCCTACAATGAGCAGTTCTTC. The encoded protein is CASSGPSGSSYNEQFF.